This section outlines one T cell receptor beta chain sequence together with its context. This sample is drawn from a study of blood T cell repertoires in COVID-19. Overall study context: The United States, Italy and Spain were the sources of the acute and convalescent COVID-19 samples.

V dropped 0 bases and J dropped 9 bases, with 11 bases sitting between them. Per germline, CDR1 SGHTA and CDR2 FQGNSA. The CDR3 sequence is 13 residues long. The method was immunoSEQ multiplex PCR; TCRdb's version includes in-frame clones alone and lacks a portion of them. The sample contains about 27,000 clones, under 85% of which appear only once. The sequenced sample was peripheral blood. This clonotype was obtained from a man in his 70s with acute or convalescent COVID-19. V gene TRBV7-2 combines with J gene TRBJ1-2; tentatively, D is TRBD1 (5 bases). DNA for the CDR3: TGTGCCAGCAGCTTAGCGACAGCTCTGCGCTACACCTTC. Residues: CASSLATALRYTF.